This is a list of T cell receptor beta chains from one sample in a study of T-cell reconstitution after alpha-beta-depleted transplantation in children. Via MiXCR, TCRdb re-called the PCR reads, giving one row per CDR3 protein. In the table there are 600,000 to 800,000 distinct CDR3 sequences, about 12% of which are singletons. The sequenced sample was PBMCs, obtained before TCRalphabeta/CD19-depleted stem cell transplant. These receptors were obtained from a girl aged 2 to 10 with congenital amegakaryocytic thrombocytopenia, due to receive a stem cell transplant. The CDR3 runs from the conserved cysteine through the conserved F or W. D genes are given only for firm matches. A clone size is listed for some rows: how often the clone was seen (once, few, many), or a class if it is expanded.

cdr3_aa	cdr3_nt	d_call	clone_size	j_call	v_call
CAWSVGGGTDTQYF	TGTGCCTGGAGTGTGGGGGGAGGCACAGATACGCAGTATTTT	NA	few	TRBJ2-3	TRBV30
CSASTGVYGYTF	TGCAGTGCTAGTACCGGGGTTTACGGCTACACCTTC	NA	few	TRBJ1-2	TRBV20-1
CASSKPGQGAEDYGYTF	TGTGCCAGCAGCAAGCCGGGACAGGGGGCCGAGGACTATGGCTACACCTTC	TRBD1	many	TRBJ1-2	TRBV5-5
CSARVGESGTEAFF	TGCAGTGCTAGAGTGGGGGAGTCGGGCACTGAAGCTTTCTTT	NA	NA	TRBJ1-1	TRBV20-1
CASSQRESTNEKLFF	TGTGCCAGCAGCCAAAGGGAATCAACTAATGAAAAACTGTTTTTT	NA	few	TRBJ1-4	TRBV7-9
CASSYSTRQGYEQYF	TGTGCCAGCAGTTACTCGACGAGGCAGGGCTACGAGCAGTACTTC	NA	few	TRBJ2-7	TRBV6-5
CASSKRPRTVMWETQYF	TGTGCCAGCAGCAAACGCCCACGGACCGTGATGTGGGAGACCCAGTACTTC	NA	NA	TRBJ2-5	TRBV7-8
CSAVEGGDEQFF	TGCAGTGCTGTGGAAGGAGGCGATGAGCAGTTCTTC	NA	few	TRBJ2-1	TRBV20-1
CASSSIGLASTDTQYF	TGTGCCAGCAGCTCAATCGGACTAGCCAGCACAGATACGCAGTATTTT	TRBD2	NA	TRBJ2-3	TRBV7-2
CSAPQGLSYGYTF	TGCAGTGCGCCCCAGGGCCTTAGCTATGGCTACACCTTC	NA	NA	TRBJ1-2	TRBV20-1
CASSPLGQGEEKLFF	TGTGCCAGCTCACCTTTGGGACAGGGAGAAGAAAAACTGTTTTTT	TRBD1	many	TRBJ1-4	TRBV18
CASSPTPSSGQETQYF	TGTGCCAGCAGTCCGACGCCGTCTAGCGGGCAAGAGACCCAGTACTTC	TRBD2	NA	TRBJ2-5	TRBV27
CSAREDTNTEAFF	TGCAGTGCTAGAGAAGACACCAACACTGAAGCTTTCTTT	NA	many	TRBJ1-1	TRBV20-1
CASSLDGSNYEQYF	TGTGCCAGCAGCTTAGACGGTAGCAACTACGAGCAGTACTTC	NA	many	TRBJ2-7	TRBV7-8
CSVVSSGGELFF	TGCAGCGTTGTTTCTTCGGGCGGGGAGCTGTTTTTT	NA	many	TRBJ2-2	TRBV29-1
CASSPLATSTDTQYF	TGTGCCAGCAGTCCACTAGCGACTAGCACAGATACGCAGTATTTT	TRBD2	many	TRBJ2-3	TRBV28
CSARDFPVTGELFF	TGCAGTGCTAGAGATTTCCCGGTCACCGGGGAGCTGTTTTTT	NA	NA	TRBJ2-2	TRBV20-1
CASSYTQDYEQYF	TGTGCCAGTAGCTATACACAAGACTACGAGCAGTACTTC	NA	many	TRBJ2-7	TRBV19
CASTRTEAFF	TGTGCCAGCACCCGTACTGAAGCTTTCTTT	NA	many	TRBJ1-1	TRBV7-9
CSVDPYREQNEQFF	TGCAGCGTTGACCCTTACCGGGAGCAGAATGAGCAGTTCTTC	NA	few	TRBJ2-1	TRBV29-1
CATSRDLAATNYGYTF	TGTGCCACCAGCAGAGATCTGGCAGCAACTAACTATGGCTACACCTTC	NA	NA	TRBJ1-2	TRBV15
CASSFPARTSGTTGTDTQYF	TGTGCCAGCAGTTTCCCCGCAAGGACTAGCGGGACTACTGGGACAGATACGCAGTATTTT	TRBD2	many	TRBJ2-3	TRBV12-3/TRBV12-4
CASRPLAGGGTDTQYF	TGTGCCAGCAGACCACTAGCGGGAGGGGGCACAGATACGCAGTATTTT	TRBD2	NA	TRBJ2-3	TRBV5-6
CASSLGRTGGAETQYF	TGTGCCAGCAGCTTAGGCCGTACGGGAGGTGCAGAGACCCAGTACTTC	TRBD2	few	TRBJ2-5	TRBV7-3